Given below is one T cell receptor (beta chain) in context. Its antigen remains unidentified. The donors were part of the validation cohort, which consisted of some 120 subjects and was separate from the first cohort of roughly 620 subjects. Assay used: immunoSEQ multiplex PCR; TCRdb lists only in-frame clones, some missing. The profile covers approximately 120,000 clones, with approximately 95% appearing a single time and approximately 1.5% taken by the ten largest. The CDR3 consists of 13 residues. Unmatched junction bases numbered 8, after V lost 6 bases and J lost 6 bases. Germline V gives CDR1 MNHEY, CDR2 SVGAGI. These data are taken from a study of cytomegalovirus exposure and HLA in healthy donors. Study findings and constraints: The classifier was said to identify cytomegalovirus status with high specificity and sensitivity. Across donors, most TCRs were seen rarely, yet some public ones were widespread. First-cohort TCR clusters were later found to tend to co-occur in the roughly 110 validation repertoires.

The TCR originated in a man in his late teens or twenties in good health and CMV-seronegative. Sequencing used PBMCs. This chain uses TRBV6-5 with TRBJ2-7, with 7 bases fitting TRBD1. The CDR3 spells CASRAGTASEQYF. The DNA for the CDR3 is TGTGCCAGCAGGGCCGGGACAGCTTCCGAGCAGTACTTC.